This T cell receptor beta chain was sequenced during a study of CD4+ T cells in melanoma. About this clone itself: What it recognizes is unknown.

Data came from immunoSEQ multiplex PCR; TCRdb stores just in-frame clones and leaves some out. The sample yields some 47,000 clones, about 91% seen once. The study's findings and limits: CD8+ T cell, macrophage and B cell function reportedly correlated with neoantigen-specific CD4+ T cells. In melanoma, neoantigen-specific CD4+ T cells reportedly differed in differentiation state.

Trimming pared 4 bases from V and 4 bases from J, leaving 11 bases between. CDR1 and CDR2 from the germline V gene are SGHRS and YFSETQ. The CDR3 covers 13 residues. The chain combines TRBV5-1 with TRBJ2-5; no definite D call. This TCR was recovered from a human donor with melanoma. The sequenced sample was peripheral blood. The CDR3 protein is CASSDVRGETQYF. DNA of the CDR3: TGCGCCAGCAGCGATGTAAGAGGAGAGACCCAGTACTTC. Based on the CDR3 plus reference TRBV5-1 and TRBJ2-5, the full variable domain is KAGVTQTPRYLIKTRGQQVTLSCSPISGHRSVSWYQQTPGQGLQFLFEYFSETQRNKGNFPGRFSGRQFSNSRSEMNVSTLELGDSALYLCASSDVRGETQYFGPGTRLLVL.